This passage covers 9 T cell receptor beta chains from one sample sequenced in a study of cytomegalovirus exposure and HLA in healthy donors. In the PCR, 60 Vbeta and 13 Jbeta primers were used. Profiled with immunoSEQ multiplex PCR; TCRdb holds only in-frame clones, not every one. The table lists 100,000 to 150,000 clones, 70% to 85% of them singletons. The sample was PBMCs. Receptors were obtained from a male donor in good health and CMV-seropositive.

The chain employs TRBV27 and TRBJ2-1; 9 nucleotides align to TRBD2. J lost 5 bases, V lost 6 bases, and 5 bases had no gene match. The CDR3 extends over 14 amino acids. Germline V lookup: CDR1 MNHEY, CDR2 SMNVEV (reference sequence). The CDR3 DNA sequence: TGTGCCAGCAGGCGGGGGGGCCCCCACAATGAGCAGTTCTTC. Translating it yields CASRRGGPHNEQFF.

Concerning this clone itself: At the DNA level, this CDR3 is encoded by other sequences in the same sample as well. The J gene is TRBJ2-3, the V gene TRBV4-1; D might be TRBD1 (6 bases). CDR3 length: 14 amino acids. Germline values: CDR1 MGHRA, CDR2 YSYEKL. Trimming shortened V by 2 bases and J by 3 bases, and 9 bases separated the two germline ends. The DNA for the CDR3 is TGCGCCAGCAGCCAACTACAGGGAACAGATACGCAGTATTTT. It translates to CASSQLQGTDTQYF.

The chain has TRBV13 and TRBJ2-5, with TRBD2 matching 8 bases. This CDR3 is built from 16 residues. Looked up from germline, CDR1 is PRHDT and CDR2 is FYEKMQ (reference sequence). J lost 5 bases, V lost 1 base, and 9 bases had no gene match. The CDR3 spells CASSLDPGTGGETQYF. The CDR3 DNA reads TGTGCCAGCAGCTTAGACCCCGGAACGGGAGGGGAGACCCAGTACTTC.

The genes are TRBV29-1 and TRBJ1-2, with D uncertain. Germline-derived CDR1 and CDR2 are SQVTM and ANQGSEA. The CDR3 has 15 residues. V was cut by 2 bases and J by 4 bases, with 17 bases left in between. The chain's CDR3 is CSVEWWQEGPYGYTF. DNA of the CDR3: TGCAGCGTTGAATGGTGGCAGGAGGGCCCCTATGGCTACACCTTC.

The chain recombines TRBV5-1 with TRBJ2-1; possibly TRBD1 for D (6 bases). Trimming removed 2 bases at V and 6 bases at J, with 15 bases between. In germline, CDR1 is SGHRS, CDR2 YFSETQ. The CDR3 consists of 15 residues. The CDR3 nucleotides are TGCGCCAGCAGCTTTTCAGGGGTGACAAGCAATGAGCAGTTCTTC. Its protein is CASSFSGVTSNEQFF.

This chain connects TRBV25-1 to TRBJ2-7, with 10 bases matching TRBD1. Germline CDR1 and CDR2: MGHDK and SYGVNS. This CDR3 region has 16 residues. Trimming at V came to 4 bases and at J to 2 bases, leaving 8 bases not matched to a gene. The DNA for the CDR3 is TGTGCCAGCAGTGGAACTTGGACAGGGGGAACCTACGAGCAGTACTTC. Amino acid sequence: CASSGTWTGGTYEQYF.

The rearrangement joins TRBV25-1 to TRBJ1-2; tentatively, D is TRBD1 (6 bases). This CDR3 contains 13 residues. V dropped 4 bases and J dropped 3 bases, with 9 bases sitting between them. CDR1 is MGHDK, CDR2 SYGVNS, per germline. CDR3 sequence (DNA): TGTGCCAGCAGTGCCCGACAGGACTATGGCTACACCTTC. This encodes CASSARQDYGYTF.

The rearrangement joins TRBV7-9 to TRBJ2-1; 8 bases are a match to TRBD1. This CDR3 has 17 residues. In germline, CDR1 is SEHNR, CDR2 FQNEAQ (reference sequence). The trim removed 1 base at V and 2 bases at J, leaving 7 bases unmatched. CDR3 DNA: TGTGCCAGCAGCTTAGAGGCTTCGGACAGGGCCTACAATGAGCAGTTCTTC. It translates to CASSLEASDRAYNEQFF.

The chain employs TRBV6-5 and TRBJ1-3, with a weak D call TRBD1 (6 bases). Deletions cut 3 bases from V and 1 base from J, with 10 bases between. Germline CDR1 is MNHEY and CDR2 is SVGAGI. CDR3 length: 15 residues. CDR3 loop: CASSYHQGSGNTIYF. The CDR3 DNA is TGTGCCAGCAGTTATCACCAGGGGTCTGGAAACACCATATATTTT.